The 14 T cell receptor beta chains below were found in one sample sequenced in a study of Ad26.COV2.S vaccination and SARS-CoV-2 variants. Noted treatment: roughly 19 received Ad26.COV2.S at low or high dose, single or two shots; roughly five received placebo; per-sample allocation not given. Sampling occurred on day 63 after the first vaccine or placebo injection. The data were produced by immunoSEQ multiplex PCR, yet TCRdb's version contains in-frame clones alone and is incomplete. In the table there are some 320,000 clones, around 84% of which are singletons. The material sequenced was peripheral blood, taken in a trial of Ad26.COV2.S vaccine versus placebo. These receptors came from a person between 18 and 65 years old who received the Ad26.COV2.S COVID-19 vaccine or a placebo.

The V and J genes are TRBV19 and TRBJ1-5; D gene unclear. The CDR3 sequence is 13 residues long. Trimming stripped 2 bases from V and 4 bases from J, with 6 bases between. Germline assignment: CDR1 LNHDA and CDR2 SQIVND (reference sequence). This CDR3 is CASSIQVNQPQHF. The CDR3 DNA reads TGTGCCAGTAGTATACAGGTTAATCAGCCCCAGCATTTT.

The genes are TRBV4-3 and TRBJ1-4; D is uncertain. The V gene's germline CDR1 is LGHNA and CDR2 YSLEER. The CDR3 is 15 amino acids. The V and J ends lost 0 bases and 8 bases respectively, with 13 bases between them. CDR3 residues: CASSQEGTQREKLFF. The CDR3 region has the DNA TGCGCCAGCAGCCAAGAGGGCACCCAACGGGAAAAACTGTTTTTT.

This chain connects TRBV5-1 to TRBJ1-2; a weak D match, TRBD1 (6 bases). The V gene lost 3 bases and the J gene lost 0 bases, with 18 bases spanning the gap. The CDR3 has 17 residues. Germline V gives CDR1 SGHRS, CDR2 YFSETQ. CDR3 sequence reads: CASSSSGTYVANYGYTF. The CDR3 coding sequence is TGCGCCAGCAGCTCCAGCGGGACATACGTCGCTAACTATGGCTACACCTTC.

The gene calls are TRBV19 and TRBJ2-2; perhaps D is TRBD1 or TRBD2 (5 bases each). With 3 bases removed from V and 2 bases from J, the gap between germline ends came to 13 bases. Per germline, CDR1 LNHDA and CDR2 SQIVND (reference sequence). The CDR3 has 16 amino acids. The DNA for the CDR3 is TGTGCCAGTAGTATTCGTCGGGGCAGCAACACCGGGGAGCTGTTTTTT. Translating it yields CASSIRRGSNTGELFF.

The chain links TRBV27 to TRBJ1-2, with D tentatively TRBD1 (6 bases). Trimming removed 4 bases at V and 2 bases at J, with 14 bases between. Germline CDR1 MNHEY, CDR2 SMNVEV (reference sequence). CDR3 size: 15 residues. In nucleotides, the CDR3 is TGTGCCAGCAGTTCGGTCCACAGGGACAACTATGGCTACACCTTC. Amino acids: CASSSVHRDNYGYTF.

The chain carries TRBV6-1 and TRBJ2-1; D gene ambiguous. The CDR3 has 16 residues. Trimming left V 3 bases short and J 4 bases short, with 16 bases between. Germline V gene data show CDR1 as MNHNS and CDR2 as SASEGT. The CDR3 is CASSEPSRQHYNEQFF. In DNA, the CDR3 is TGTGCCAGCAGTGAGCCGTCGCGGCAGCATTACAATGAGCAGTTCTTC.

V gene TRBV7-3 combines with J gene TRBJ1-1; 7 bases line up with TRBD1. J gave up 6 bases and V 5 bases, and 6 bases lay outside the gene matches. The CDR3 has 13 amino acids. CDR1 is SGHTA, CDR2 FQGTGA, per germline. The CDR3 sequence: CASSQGQFSEAFF. The CDR3 nucleotides are TGTGCCAGCAGCCAGGGACAGTTTTCTGAAGCTTTCTTT.

Notes on this clone: Other DNA sequences from this sample encode an identical CDR3 as well. The V gene is TRBV20-1, the J gene TRBJ1-2; no clear D. Deletions cut 3 bases from V and 6 bases from J, with 5 bases between. The CDR3 loop spans 10 amino acids. Germline V gene data show CDR1 as DFQATT and CDR2 as SNEGSKA (reference sequence). The CDR3 spells CSASFNGYTF. The CDR3 DNA reads TGCAGTGCTAGCTTCAATGGCTACACCTTC.

This chain connects TRBV3-1 (or the pseudogene TRBV3-2) to TRBJ1-3; D is uncertain. CDR1 and CDR2 (germline): LGHDT, YNNKEL (reference sequence). Deletions cut 3 bases from V and 0 bases from J, with 15 bases between. The CDR3 runs 17 residues. Here the CDR3 DNA reads TGTGCCAGCAGCCAGGAGGGCAAGAAATTCTCTGGAAACACCATATATTTT. Translation: CASSQEGKKFSGNTIYF.

The chain recombines TRBV6-5 with TRBJ1-1, with D tentatively TRBD1 (5 bases). Trimming took off 8 bases at V and 5 bases at J, with 21 bases between the two ends. The CDR3 is 15 residues long. Germline lookup yields CDR1 MNHEY and CDR2 SVGAGI. The CDR3 spells CASWGLKGFGTEAFF. As DNA, the CDR3 is TGTGCCAGCTGGGGACTCAAGGGGTTTGGGACTGAAGCTTTCTTT.

The J gene is TRBJ2-5, the V gene TRBV7-2; tentative D call: TRBD2 (7 bases). Germline CDR1 is SGHTA and CDR2 is FQGNSA. The CDR3 sequence is 15 residues long. Trimming took off 4 bases at V and 4 bases at J, with 16 bases between the two ends. In nucleotides, the CDR3 is TGTGCCAGCAGCTCACAAGGGGGGGGAACAGAGACCCAGTACTTC. Translated, it gives CASSSQGGGTETQYF.

The chain recombines TRBV18 with TRBJ2-1; TRBD1 matches 7 bases. This CDR3 is 14 amino acids long. Per germline, CDR1 KGHSH and CDR2 LQKENI. V shed 1 base, J shed 6 bases, and the junction held 3 bases outside the gene matches. For the CDR3, the DNA is TGTGCCAGCTCACCACTCACAGGGGCCAATGAGCAGTTCTTC. It encodes CASSPLTGANEQFF.

The chain carries TRBV6-1 and TRBJ2-3; 12 bases are shared with TRBD2. There are 17 residues in the CDR3. Per the germline V gene, CDR1 is MNHNS and CDR2 is SASEGT. V lost 3 bases and J lost 2; bases outside the gene matches: 6. CDR3 sequence (DNA): TGTGCCAGCAGTGACGAGGGACTAGCGGGCTACACAGATACGCAGTATTTT. Its translation: CASSDEGLAGYTDTQYF.

The chain uses TRBV15 and TRBJ2-7; no reliable D call. The CDR3 is 13 residues long. V was cut by 3 bases and J by 2 bases, with 8 bases left in between. The germline V gene encodes CDR1 LNHNV and CDR2 YYDKDF (reference sequence). The CDR3 loop is CATSSRPAYEQYF. The CDR3 DNA sequence: TGTGCCACCAGCAGCCGGCCGGCCTACGAGCAGTACTTC. Based on the CDR3 plus reference TRBV15 and TRBJ2-7, the full variable domain is DAMVIQNPRYQVTQFGKPVTLSCSQTLNHNVMYWYQQKSSQAPKLLFHYYDKDFNNEADTPDNFQSRRPNTSFCFLDIRSPGLGDTAMYLCATSSRPAYEQYFGPGTRLTVT.